This TCR beta chain came from a study of cytomegalovirus exposure and HLA in healthy donors. PCR was performed using 60 Vbeta and 13 Jbeta primers. Measured with immunoSEQ multiplex PCR; TCRdb has only the in-frame clones, and not every one. The sample shows around 100,000 clones, approximately 66% of them seen only once. This CDR3 is built from 15 residues. The germline V gene encodes CDR1 MGHRA and CDR2 YSYEKL. With V trimmed by 4 bases and J by 4 bases, 7 bases remained unmatched. General observations from the study: Judged likely to be a sequencing artifact was a cluster of highly shared sequence variants. In a later analysis, at a false discovery rate of 0.05, about 16,000 TCR beta sequences matched HLA alleles.

For this clone: Antigen unknown.

The origin of this receptor is a man aged 40-50 years in good health and CMV-seropositive. The sample consisted of PBMCs. This chain uses TRBV4-1 with TRBJ2-7, with TRBD1 identical over 10 bases. The CDR3 DNA reads as TGCGCCAGCAGCCGCTCCCCGGGACAGGGGTACGAGCAGTACGTC. Protein sequence: CASSRSPGQGYEQYV.